This T cell receptor beta chain stems from a study of CD8+ T cells in alopecia areata. From germline, CDR1 is MNHEY and CDR2 SVGAGI. Trimming stripped 5 bases from V and 3 bases from J, with 5 bases between. The CDR3 has 12 amino acids. It was cDNA, reverse transcribed from extracted RNA, that served as the sequencing template. Measured with immunoSEQ multiplex PCR; TCRdb has only the in-frame clones, and not every one. The data hold around 200,000 clones, with 64% observed a single time. As to treatment: oral pan-JAK inhibitor, 5-10 mg twice daily. The chain links TRBV6-5 to TRBJ2-1, with D maybe TRBD1 (5 bases). Specimen: CD4+ T cells sorted from blood, collected at week 4, from a patient treated with tofacitinib. The TCR sequence derives from a human donor with alopecia areata. The CDR3 DNA reads as TGTGCCAGCAGTCAGGGCTACAATGAGCAGTTCTTC. Encoded protein: CASSQGYNEQFF.